Listed below are T cell receptor beta chains from one sample, sequenced in a study of T-cell reconstitution after alpha-beta-depleted transplantation in children. One entry per CDR3 protein, called by TCRdb with MiXCR from the PCR reads. The sample consists of hundreds of thousands of distinct CDR3 sequences, 13% of them appearing once. Here the sequenced sample was PBMCs, mostly from graft donor cells, taken 360 days after TCRalphabeta/CD19-depleted stem cell transplant. Every receptor here comes from a male patient younger than 18 who had a stem cell transplant for acute myeloid leukemia, so the T cells may come from the graft donor. CDR3s include the opening cysteine and the closing phenylalanine or tryptophan. The D gene is left open where the match is weak. Only part of the rows carry a size: once, few, many, or a class if the clone is expanded.

size	D	V	J	DNA	CDR3
-	-	TRBV18	TRBJ2-7	TGTGCCAGCTCACCACTGGGTCTAGACAGGTTCAGCTCCTACGAGCAGTACTTC	CASSPLGLDRFSSYEQYF
few	TRBD2	TRBV5-4	TRBJ2-1	TGTGCCAGCAGCCCCATTAGCGGGAGCATCTCCTACAATGAGCAGTTCTTC	CASSPISGSISYNEQFF
-	-	TRBV28	TRBJ2-3	TGTGCCAGCAGTCTTGGACTGGAGCCCACAGATACGCAGTATTTT	CASSLGLEPTDTQYF
-	-	TRBV2	TRBJ2-4	TGTGCCAGCAGTGTTGTTAGAGACATTCAGTACTTC	CASSVVRDIQYF
few	-	TRBV20-1	TRBJ2-1	TGCAGTGCCTCCAGACCCGGGGCTACGTACAATGAGCAGTTCTTC	CSASRPGATYNEQFF
few	TRBD1	TRBV20-1	TRBJ2-7	TGCAGTGCTAGACCGGGACAGGGGGCGTACGAGCAGTACTTC	CSARPGQGAYEQYF
few	TRBD1	TRBV6-1	TRBJ2-1	TGTGCCAGCAACAGGGGGGACTCCTACAATGAGCAGTTCTTC	CASNRGDSYNEQFF
many	-	TRBV3-1	TRBJ2-1	TGTGCCAGCAGCTCCGGGACGCAAAATGAGCAGTTCTTC	CASSSGTQNEQFF
few	TRBD2	TRBV27	TRBJ2-3	TGTGCCAGCAGTTATATGACTAGCGGGAGCACAGATACGCAGTATTTT	CASSYMTSGSTDTQYF
-	TRBD2	TRBV10-3	TRBJ2-1	TGTGCCATCAGTTCCCGAGGGAGCGGGAGGGCCGGGGTCAATGAGCAGTTCTTC	CAISSRGSGRAGVNEQFF
many	TRBD2	TRBV7-8	TRBJ2-1	TGTGCCAGCAGCCTTAGTACTAGCGGGAGGGCCGGTGAGCAGTTCTTC	CASSLSTSGRAGEQFF
few	-	TRBV6-5	TRBJ1-1	TGTGCCAGCAGTTACAGCTCTGGGATGAACACTGAAGCTTTCTTT	CASSYSSGMNTEAFF
many	-	TRBV7-6	TRBJ2-1	TGTGCCAGCAGCTTTCTCAATGAGCAGTTCTTC	CASSFLNEQFF
many	-	TRBV24-1	TRBJ2-1	TGTGCCAATCAAACTGGGATCTCCTACAATGAGCAGTTCTTC	CANQTGISYNEQFF
few	-	TRBV20-1	TRBJ2-3	TGCAGTGCTGAATACACAGATACGCAGTATTTT	CSAEYTDTQYF
many	TRBD2	TRBV10-3	TRBJ2-3	TGTGCCATCACCCCTCGGGAGCGGGAAACTGGAGATACGCAGTATTTT	CAITPRERETGDTQYF
few	-	TRBV12-5	TRBJ2-2	TGTGCTAGTGGTTTGGTACGGGCAGGGAACCCGCCCGGGGAGCTGTTTTTT	CASGLVRAGNPPGELFF
many	-	TRBV20-1	TRBJ1-5	TGCAGTGCTAGAGATCCGAACAGGGTGTACCAGCCCCAGCATTTT	CSARDPNRVYQPQHF
many	-	TRBV9	TRBJ2-7	TGTGCCAGCAGCCCCTCTGGTTGGGGTTCCTACGAGCAGTACTTC	CASSPSGWGSYEQYF
many	TRBD1	TRBV10-3	TRBJ2-7	TGTGCCATCAGTGGGCGGTGGACAGGCTACGAGCAGTACTTC	CAISGRWTGYEQYF
many	-	TRBV9	TRBJ2-7	TGTGCCAGCAGCGTAGGGGGGTCCTACGAGCAGTACTTC	CASSVGGSYEQYF
many	-	TRBV29-1	TRBJ2-3	TGCAGCGCCTACAGGGTAGAGCATACGCAGTATTTT	CSAYRVEHTQYF
many	-	TRBV29-1	TRBJ2-7	TGCAGCGCGCGTCTAGCCAACGAGCAGTACTTC	CSARLANEQYF
once	TRBD2	TRBV20-1	TRBJ2-1	TGCTGCGCTTGCTACGGACTAGCGGGAGTTATCGATGAGCAGTTCTTC	CCACYGLAGVIDEQFF
-	-	TRBV15	TRBJ2-3	TGTGCCACCAGCGGGGGCTTAAGTCTCACAGATACGCAGTATTTT	CATSGGLSLTDTQYF
-	-	TRBV2	TRBJ2-3	TGTGCCAGCAGACAGGAACCTAGCACAGATACGCAGTATTTT	CASRQEPSTDTQYF
few	-	TRBV4-3	TRBJ2-2	TGCGCCAGCAGCCCTTATATAGGGAGGCTGTTTTTT	CASSPYIGRLFF
many	-	TRBV20-1	TRBJ1-5	TGCAGTGCTAGCTCAGGAGACAATCAGCCCCAGCATTTT	CSASSGDNQPQHF
many	TRBD2	TRBV29-1	TRBJ2-3	TGCAGCTCTAGCGGGAGGTCTAGCACAGATACGCAGTATTTT	CSSSGRSSTDTQYF
medium-sized	TRBD2	TRBV6-2/TRBV6-3	TRBJ2-7	TGTGCCAGCAGTTACCGAAGACAAGCGGGAGGGCGGTTTATCCACGAGCAGTACTTC	CASSYRRQAGGRFIHEQYF
few	-	TRBV20-1	TRBJ1-2	TGCAGTGCCCCGGGCCGTCGACCTCATGGCTACACCTTC	CSAPGRRPHGYTF
few	TRBD2	TRBV18	TRBJ2-7	TGTGCCAGCTCCCTAACGCGGGAGGTTGCCTACGAGCAGTACTTC	CASSLTREVAYEQYF
few	TRBD2	TRBV11-2	TRBJ2-7	TGTGCCAGCAGCTTAGACGAGTGGTGGCTAGCGGGAGGGATTAATCCCGACGAGCAGTACTTC	CASSLDEWWLAGGINPDEQYF
few	-	TRBV20-1	TRBJ2-1	TGCAGTGCTCCCGACCCTCCCTCCTACAATGAGCAGTTCTTC	CSAPDPPSYNEQFF
-	-	TRBV5-1	TRBJ2-1	TGCGCCAGCAGGCCCGGGGGACAGCGAGCCTACAATGAGCAGTTCTTC	CASRPGGQRAYNEQFF
-	TRBD1	TRBV29-1	TRBJ2-1	TGCAGCGTTGTGGGACAGGGGAGCTCGAATGAGCAGTTCTTC	CSVVGQGSSNEQFF
few	TRBD1	TRBV30	TRBJ2-7	TGTGCCTGGAGTTATACCGGGACAGTAATCTACGAGCAGTACTTC	CAWSYTGTVIYEQYF
-	-	TRBV29-1	TRBJ2-3	TGCAGCGTTGATCCGAGGGGCTACTCCAGAAGCACAGATACGCAGTATTTT	CSVDPRGYSRSTDTQYF
many	TRBD2	TRBV18	TRBJ2-5	TGTGCCAGCTCACAAACTAGCGGCCTGCCGAGGACCCAGTACTTC	CASSQTSGLPRTQYF
few	-	TRBV12-3/TRBV12-4	TRBJ1-4	TGTGCCAGCAGTCTGATCCCGGGGGAGAAACTGTTTTTT	CASSLIPGEKLFF
few	-	TRBV20-1	TRBJ2-3	TGCAGTGCTAGAGCTAAGACGGGAGATACGCAGTATTTT	CSARAKTGDTQYF
-	TRBD1	TRBV28	TRBJ2-1	TGTGCCAGCAGTAAGACAGGGCTACTCAGGAAAAACAATGAGCAGTTCTTC	CASSKTGLLRKNNEQFF
few	-	TRBV4-3	TRBJ2-3	TGCGCCAGCAGCCAACGTCAGGGGAGCACAGATACGCAGTATTTT	CASSQRQGSTDTQYF
few	-	TRBV4-2	TRBJ2-2	TGTGCCAGCAGCCAATCCCGAGTACTCGGGGAGCTGTTTTTT	CASSQSRVLGELFF
few	-	TRBV4-3	TRBJ2-5	TGCGCCAGCAGCCAAGATGCCGGGATTGAGACCCAGTACTTC	CASSQDAGIETQYF
-	-	TRBV4-2	TRBJ2-1	TGTGCCAGCAGCCAAGAAAATGGTAGAACCAATGAGCAGTTCTTC	CASSQENGRTNEQFF
many	TRBD1	TRBV20-1	TRBJ2-2	TGCAGTGCTTCCCACCCGGGACAGGTTACCGGGGAGCTGTTTTTT	CSASHPGQVTGELFF
-	TRBD2	TRBV12-3/TRBV12-4	TRBJ2-5	TGTGCCAGCAGCCCCGGGTTTGCGGGGGGGTGGGAGACCCAGTACTTC	CASSPGFAGGWETQYF